One TCR beta chain is described in this entry. The data were obtained in a study of blood T cells in healthy people across ages. Primers used in a second PCR of roughly 6 to 12 cycles were a sample-barcoded 5' primer and a J-beta primer mix. TCRdb ran MiXCR on the 5' RACE reads and lists one entry per CDR3 protein. Of some 1,000,000 distinct CDR3 sequences detected, approximately 25% appear once; the ten largest clones hold approximately 0.7%. This sample was shared with a second study, whose subject was T cells of mothers and their children.

The sequence was obtained from a girl aged 2 to 9 in good health. Sequenced material: blood.

CDR3 amino acids: CASSLLQGEYGYTF. The DNA for the CDR3 is TGTGCCAGCAGTTTATTACAGGGCGAATATGGCTACACCTTC. The rearrangement joins TRBV27 to TRBJ1-2; the D gene is possibly TRBD1 (6 bases). The CDR3 length is 14 residues. Trimming cost V 1 base and J 5 bases, with 11 bases left between them. Germline CDR1 and CDR2: MNHEY and SMNVEV (reference sequence).